This TCR beta chain was found in a study of blood T cells in healthy people across ages. Overall study: Template switching captured about one barcoded beta molecule per two T cells.

Study-wide findings and caveats: The study regarded diversity estimates from one million T cells as underestimates. Unsorted PBMCs prevented conclusive naive versus antigen-experienced comparison.

V was clipped by 4 bases and J by 8 bases; unmatched bases: 7. The CDR3 is 13 amino acids. The germline gives CDR1 SQVTM, CDR2 ANQGSEA. It was with a sample-barcoded 5' primer and a J-beta primer mix that a second PCR of roughly 6 to 12 cycles was run. Every sample gave at least 3 million paired-end reads containing CDR3. TCRdb reprocessed the 5' RACE reads via MiXCR and lists one record per CDR3 protein. The sample has about 1.4 million distinct CDR3 sequences, approximately 63% seen once. Details on this clonotype: Antigen specificity is unknown.

V is TRBV29-1 and J is TRBJ2-1; 8 bases are a match to TRBD2. The sample taken for sequencing was blood. The TCR comes from a man aged 18 to 29 in good health. The CDR3 coding sequence is TGCAGCGTTGTTAGCGGGGAGTCTTATGAGCAGTTCTTC. Translating gives CSVVSGESYEQFF.